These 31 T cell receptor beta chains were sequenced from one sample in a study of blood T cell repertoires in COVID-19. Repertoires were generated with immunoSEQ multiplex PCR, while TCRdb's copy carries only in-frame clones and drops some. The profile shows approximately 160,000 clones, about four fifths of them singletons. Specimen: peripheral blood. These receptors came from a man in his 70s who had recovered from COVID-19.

For the CDR3, the DNA is TGCGCCAGCAGCCAAGATCCCGAGCAGAGGCATCAGCCCCAGCATTTT. Encoded protein: CASSQDPEQRHQPQHF. The chain uses TRBV4-1 and TRBJ1-5; D is ambiguous. The germline gives CDR1 MGHRA, CDR2 YSYEKL. The CDR3 is 16 amino acids. Deletions cut 0 bases from V and 5 bases from J, with 14 bases between.

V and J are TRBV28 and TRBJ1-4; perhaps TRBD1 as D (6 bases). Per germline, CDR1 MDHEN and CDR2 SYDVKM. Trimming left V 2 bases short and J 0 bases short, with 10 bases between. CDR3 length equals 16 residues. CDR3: CASSLVGDTTNEKLFF. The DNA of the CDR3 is TGTGCCAGCAGTTTAGTAGGGGACACAACTAATGAAAAACTGTTTTTT.

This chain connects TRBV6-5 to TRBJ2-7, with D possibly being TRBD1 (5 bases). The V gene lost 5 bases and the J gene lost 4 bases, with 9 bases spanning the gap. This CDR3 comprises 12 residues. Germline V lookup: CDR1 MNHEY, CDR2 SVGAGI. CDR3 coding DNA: TGTGCCAGCAGTCCAAGGGGTTACGAGCAGTACTTC. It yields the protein CASSPRGYEQYF.

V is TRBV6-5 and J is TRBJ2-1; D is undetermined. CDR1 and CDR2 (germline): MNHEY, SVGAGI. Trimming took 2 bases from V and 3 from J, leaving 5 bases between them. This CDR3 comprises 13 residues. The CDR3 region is CASSYRLYNEQFF. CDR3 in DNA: TGTGCCAGCAGTTACAGACTCTACAATGAGCAGTTCTTC.

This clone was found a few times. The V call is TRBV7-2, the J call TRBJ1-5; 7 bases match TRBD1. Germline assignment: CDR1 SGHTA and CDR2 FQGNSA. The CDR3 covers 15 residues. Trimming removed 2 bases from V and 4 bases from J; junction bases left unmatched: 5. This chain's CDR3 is CASSLLRGQNQPQHF. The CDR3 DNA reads TGTGCCAGCAGCTTATTGAGGGGGCAGAATCAGCCCCAGCATTTT.

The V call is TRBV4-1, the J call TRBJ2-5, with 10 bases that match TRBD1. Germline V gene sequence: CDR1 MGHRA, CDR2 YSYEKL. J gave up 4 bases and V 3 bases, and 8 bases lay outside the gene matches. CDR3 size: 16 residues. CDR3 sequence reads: CASSQPGQGKGETQYF. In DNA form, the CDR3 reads TGCGCCAGCAGCCAGCCGGGACAGGGGAAGGGAGAGACCCAGTACTTC.

The CDR3 bases are TGTGCCAGCTCACCCGACGGGTACCAAGAGACCCAGTACTTC. Its protein product is CASSPDGYQETQYF. V and J are TRBV18 and TRBJ2-5, with D unclear. Germline values: CDR1 KGHSH, CDR2 LQKENI. There are 14 residues in the CDR3. The ends were cut back, 3 bases at V and 0 bases at J, with 8 bases in the middle. Using reference TRBV18 and TRBJ2-5 for the parts outside the CDR3, the full variable domain is NAGVMQNPRHLVRRRGQEARLRCSPMKGHSHVYWYRQLPEEGLKFMVYLQKENIIDESGMPKERFSAEFPKEGPSILRIQQVVRGDSAAYFCASSPDGYQETQYFGPGTRLLVL.

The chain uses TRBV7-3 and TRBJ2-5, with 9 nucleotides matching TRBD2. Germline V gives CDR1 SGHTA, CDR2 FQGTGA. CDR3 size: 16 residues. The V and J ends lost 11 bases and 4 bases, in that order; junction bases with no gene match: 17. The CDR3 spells CARSRGASGKGETQYF. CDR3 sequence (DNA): TGTGCCCGATCCCGCGGGGCTAGCGGGAAGGGAGAGACCCAGTACTTC.

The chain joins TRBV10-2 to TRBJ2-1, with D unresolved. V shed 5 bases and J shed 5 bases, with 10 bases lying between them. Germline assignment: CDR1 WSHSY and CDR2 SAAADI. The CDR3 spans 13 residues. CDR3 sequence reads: CASSFFRDNEQFF. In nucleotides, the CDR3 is TGCGCCAGCAGTTTTTTTCGTGACAATGAGCAGTTCTTC.

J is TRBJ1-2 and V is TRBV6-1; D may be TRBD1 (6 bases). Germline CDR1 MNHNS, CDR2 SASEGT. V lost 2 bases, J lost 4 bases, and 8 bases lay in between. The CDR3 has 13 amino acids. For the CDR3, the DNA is TGTGCCAGCAGTGAACAGGGGATCTATGGCTACACCTTC. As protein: CASSEQGIYGYTF.

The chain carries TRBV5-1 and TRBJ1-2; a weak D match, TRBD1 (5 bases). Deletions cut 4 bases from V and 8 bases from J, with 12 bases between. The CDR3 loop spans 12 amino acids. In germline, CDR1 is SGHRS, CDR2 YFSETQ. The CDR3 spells CASSQGHTGYTF. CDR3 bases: TGCGCCAGCAGCCAAGGACATACCGGCTACACCTTC.

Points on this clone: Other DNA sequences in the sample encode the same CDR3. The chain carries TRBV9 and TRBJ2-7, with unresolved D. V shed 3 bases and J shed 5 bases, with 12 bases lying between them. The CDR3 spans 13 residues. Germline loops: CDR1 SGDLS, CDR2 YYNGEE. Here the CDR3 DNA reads TGTGCCAGCAGCGGTCCGTCACTGAACGAGCAGTACTTC. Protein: CASSGPSLNEQYF. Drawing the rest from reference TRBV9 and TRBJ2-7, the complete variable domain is DSGVTQTPKHLITATGQRVTLRCSPRSGDLSVYWYQQSLDQGLQFLIQYYNGEERAKGNILERFSAQQFPDLHSELNLSSLELGDSALYFCASSGPSLNEQYFGPGTRLTVT.

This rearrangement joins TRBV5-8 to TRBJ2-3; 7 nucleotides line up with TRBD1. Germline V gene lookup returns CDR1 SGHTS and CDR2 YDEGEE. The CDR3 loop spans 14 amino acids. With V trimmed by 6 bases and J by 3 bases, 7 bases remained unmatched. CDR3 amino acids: CASTLGQNTDTQYF. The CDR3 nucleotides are TGTGCCAGCACCCTGGGACAGAATACAGATACGCAGTATTTT.

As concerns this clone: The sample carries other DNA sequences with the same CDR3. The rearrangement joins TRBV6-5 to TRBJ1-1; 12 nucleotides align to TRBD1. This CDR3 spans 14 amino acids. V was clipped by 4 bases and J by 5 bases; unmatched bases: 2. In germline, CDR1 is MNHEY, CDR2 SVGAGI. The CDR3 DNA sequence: TGTGCCAGCAGTTCGGGACAGGGGGCTACTGAAGCTTTCTTT. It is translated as CASSSGQGATEAFF.

CDR3 nucleotide sequence: TGTGCCACCCTAGCGGTCAATGAGCAGTTCTTC. Its protein product is CATLAVNEQFF. The genes are TRBV6-5 and TRBJ2-1; 7 nucleotides line up with TRBD2. V lost 10 bases, J lost 6 bases, and 3 bases stayed unmatched. Germline CDR1 reads MNHEY; CDR2 reads SVGAGI. This CDR3 spans 11 amino acids.

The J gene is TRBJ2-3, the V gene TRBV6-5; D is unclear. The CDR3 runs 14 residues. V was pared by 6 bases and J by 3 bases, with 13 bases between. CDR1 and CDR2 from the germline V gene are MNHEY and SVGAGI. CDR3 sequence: CASSPPSKTDTQYF. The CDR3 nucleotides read TGTGCCAGCAGCCCCCCGAGCAAGACAGATACGCAGTATTTT.

For the CDR3, the DNA is TGTGCCAGTAGTACGGGACAGGGGGGATATCAGCCCCAGCATTTT. It is translated as CASSTGQGGYQPQHF. The chain uses TRBV19 and TRBJ1-5; 11 nucleotides agree with TRBD1. The CDR3 loop spans 15 amino acids. V was pared by 4 bases and J by 5 bases, with 4 bases of the junction left unmatched. From germline, CDR1 is LNHDA and CDR2 SQIVND (reference sequence). Full variable domain (outside the CDR3, taken from reference TRBV19 and TRBJ1-5): DGGITQSPKYLFRKEGQNVTLSCEQNLNHDAMYWYRQDPGQGLRLIYYSQIVNDFQKGDIAEGYSVSREKKESFPLTVTSAQKNPTAFYLCASSTGQGGYQPQHFGDGTRLSIL.

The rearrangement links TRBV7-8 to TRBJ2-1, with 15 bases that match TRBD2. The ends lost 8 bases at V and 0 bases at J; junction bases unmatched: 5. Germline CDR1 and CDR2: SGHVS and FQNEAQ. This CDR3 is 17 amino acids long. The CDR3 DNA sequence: TGTGCCAGCGTAGGGACTAGCGGGGGGAGCTCCTACAATGAGCAGTTCTTC. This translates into CASVGTSGGSSYNEQFF.

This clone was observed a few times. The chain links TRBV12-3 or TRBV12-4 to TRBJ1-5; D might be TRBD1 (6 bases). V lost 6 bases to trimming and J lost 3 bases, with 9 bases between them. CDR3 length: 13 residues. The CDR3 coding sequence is TGTGCCAGCAGCCGACAGGTCAATCAGCCCCAGCATTTT. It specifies CASSRQVNQPQHF.

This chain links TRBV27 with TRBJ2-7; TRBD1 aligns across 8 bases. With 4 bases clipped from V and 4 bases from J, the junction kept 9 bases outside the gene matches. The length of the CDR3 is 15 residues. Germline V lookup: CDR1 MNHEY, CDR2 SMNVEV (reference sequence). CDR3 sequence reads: CASSSRTGKAYEQYF. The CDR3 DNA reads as TGTGCCAGCAGTTCGCGGACAGGGAAGGCATACGAGCAGTACTTC.

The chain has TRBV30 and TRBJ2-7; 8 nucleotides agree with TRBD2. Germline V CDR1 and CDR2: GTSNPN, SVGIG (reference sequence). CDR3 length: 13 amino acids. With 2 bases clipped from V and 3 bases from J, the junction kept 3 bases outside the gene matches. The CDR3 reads CAWSTGTSYEQYF. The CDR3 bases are TGTGCCTGGAGTACCGGGACTAGCTACGAGCAGTACTTC.

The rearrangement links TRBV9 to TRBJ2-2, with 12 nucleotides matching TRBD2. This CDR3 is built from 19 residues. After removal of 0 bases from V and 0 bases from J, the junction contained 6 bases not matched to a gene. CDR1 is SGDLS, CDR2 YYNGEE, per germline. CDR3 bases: TGTGCCAGCAGCGTAGTAGCTAGCGGGAGGGACGCGAACACCGGGGAGCTGTTTTTT. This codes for CASSVVASGRDANTGELFF.

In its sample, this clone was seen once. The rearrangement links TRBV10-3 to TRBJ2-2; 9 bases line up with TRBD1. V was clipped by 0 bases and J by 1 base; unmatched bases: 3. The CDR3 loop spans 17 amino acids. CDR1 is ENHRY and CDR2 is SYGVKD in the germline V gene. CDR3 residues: CAISESPGQGNTGELFF. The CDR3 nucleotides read TGTGCCATCAGTGAGTCGCCGGGACAGGGGAACACCGGGGAGCTGTTTTTT.

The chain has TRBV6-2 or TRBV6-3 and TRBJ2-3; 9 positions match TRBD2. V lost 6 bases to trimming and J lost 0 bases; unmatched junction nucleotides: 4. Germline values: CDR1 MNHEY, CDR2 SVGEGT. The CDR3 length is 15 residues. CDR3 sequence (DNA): TGTGCCAGCAGCGGGACTAGCCCTAGCACAGATACGCAGTATTTT. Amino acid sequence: CASSGTSPSTDTQYF.

The CDR3 DNA sequence: TGTGCCAGTAGCCTCAGACGGGAATATGGCTACACCTTC. This gives the protein CASSLRREYGYTF. The rearrangement links TRBV19 to TRBJ1-2; D gene ambiguous. Germline CDR1 LNHDA, CDR2 SQIVND (reference sequence). The V gene lost 6 bases and the J gene lost 5 bases, with 13 bases spanning the gap. The CDR3 spans 13 residues.

The DNA of the CDR3 is TGTGCCAGCAGCGTAGGACTAGGAAAGGTCGGGGAGCTGTTTTTT. The encoded protein is CASSVGLGKVGELFF. This chain uses TRBV9 with TRBJ2-2, with D possibly matching TRBD2 (6 bases). This CDR3 spans 15 amino acids. Trimming removed 0 bases at V and 7 bases at J, with 13 bases between. CDR1 SGDLS and CDR2 YYNGEE come from the germline V gene.

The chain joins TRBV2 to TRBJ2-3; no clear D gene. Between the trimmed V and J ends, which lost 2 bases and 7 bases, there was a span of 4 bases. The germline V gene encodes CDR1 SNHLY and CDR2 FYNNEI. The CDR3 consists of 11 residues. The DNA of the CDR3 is TGTGCCAGCAGTGAACAAAATACGCAGTATTTT. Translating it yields CASSEQNTQYF.

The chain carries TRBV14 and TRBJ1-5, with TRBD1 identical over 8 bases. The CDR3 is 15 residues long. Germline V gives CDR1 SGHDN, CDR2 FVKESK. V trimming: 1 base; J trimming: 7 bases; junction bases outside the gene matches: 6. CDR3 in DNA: TGTGCCAGCAGCCAAGGCACAGGGGGAGGGCAGCCCCAGCATTTT. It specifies CASSQGTGGGQPQHF.

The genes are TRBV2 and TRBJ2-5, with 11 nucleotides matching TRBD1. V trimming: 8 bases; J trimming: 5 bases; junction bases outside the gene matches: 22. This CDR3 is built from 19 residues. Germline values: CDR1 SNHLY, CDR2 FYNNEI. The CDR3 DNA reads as TGTGCCAGCGAGGGACAGGGGGACGGGAAATACCCGAGTCGGGAGACCCAGTACTTC. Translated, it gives CASEGQGDGKYPSRETQYF.

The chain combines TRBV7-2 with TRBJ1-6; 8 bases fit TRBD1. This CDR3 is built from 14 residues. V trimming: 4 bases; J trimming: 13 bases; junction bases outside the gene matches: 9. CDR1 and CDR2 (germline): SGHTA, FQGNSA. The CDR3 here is CASSSGQGQGPLHF. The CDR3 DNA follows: TGTGCCAGCAGCTCCGGACAGGGCCAGGGGCCCCTCCACTTT.

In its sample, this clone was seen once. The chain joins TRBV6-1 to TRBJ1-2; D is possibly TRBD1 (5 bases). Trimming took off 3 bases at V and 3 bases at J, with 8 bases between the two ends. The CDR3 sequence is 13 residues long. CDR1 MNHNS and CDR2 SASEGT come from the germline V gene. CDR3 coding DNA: TGTGCCAGCAGTGACAGGGTTTACTATGGCTACACCTTC. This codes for CASSDRVYYGYTF.